This T cell receptor beta chain originates from a study of blood T cell repertoires in COVID-19. Study background: Samples representing acute and convalescent COVID-19 were sourced from the United States, Italy and Spain.

Libraries were prepared by immunoSEQ multiplex PCR; TCRdb keeps only in-frame clonotypes and omits some of them. The sample has over 50,000 clones, more than 70% seen once. CDR1 and CDR2 from the germline V gene are SGHKS and YYEKEE (reference sequence). The CDR3 is 14 residues long. Trimming left V 1 base short and J 2 bases short, with 10 bases between. This clone was seen a handful of times. What was sequenced was peripheral blood. This TCR came from a man between 60 and 70 years old with COVID-19, enrolled during active disease. The chain links TRBV5-5 to TRBJ2-7; D is possibly TRBD2 (5 bases). Here the CDR3 reads CASSLISEAYEQYF. In DNA form, the CDR3 reads TGTGCCAGCAGCTTGATTTCGGAGGCCTACGAGCAGTACTTC.